The 4 T cell receptor beta chains given below trace back to one sample, sequenced in a study of T cells in Graves' hyperthyroidism and ophthalmopathy. RNA transcripts provided the source from which TCR beta CDR3 regions were amplified. TCR CDR3 underwent first-round RT-PCR with the HTBI primer set. TCRdb reprocessed the multiplex PCR reads with MiXCR, giving one entry per CDR3 protein. The sample gives around 300,000 distinct CDR3 sequences, around 13% of which show up once; around 32% is in the top ten. Sequences were obtained from blood. The receptors stem from a woman aged 40-49 years with Graves' ophthalmopathy.

This clonotype was detected ten times or more. V gene TRBV25-1 combines with J gene TRBJ2-5, with D unresolved. Trimming took 2 bases from V and 4 from J, leaving 17 bases between them. CDR3 length equals 16 residues. Germline V gene sequence: CDR1 MGHDK, CDR2 SYGVNS. CDR3 amino acids: CASSEGQALPIETQYF. CDR3 sequence (DNA): TGTGCCAGCAGTGAAGGGCAGGCTCTACCAATAGAGACCCAGTACTTC.

This clonotype was seen many times. This CDR3 reads CASRDRDLYEQYF. In DNA form, the CDR3 reads TGTGCCAGCCGTGACAGGGATCTCTACGAGCAGTACTTC. The chain joins TRBV7-9 to TRBJ2-7; 7 nucleotides align to TRBD1. CDR3 length: 13 residues. Per the germline V gene, CDR1 is SEHNR and CDR2 is FQNEAQ (reference sequence). Unmatched junction bases numbered 7, after V lost 8 bases and J lost 3 bases.

The chain carries TRBV30 and TRBJ1-2; D is ambiguous. Per the germline V gene, CDR1 is GTSNPN and CDR2 is SVGIG (reference sequence). The CDR3 has 13 amino acids. The germline V and J ends were trimmed by 2 bases and 3 bases, with 10 bases remaining between them. The CDR3 coding sequence is TGTGCCTGGAGTAAAGGCACCTACTATGGCTACACCTTC. This gives the protein CAWSKGTYYGYTF.

This clonotype has at least ten counts. The genes are TRBV19 and TRBJ2-7, with D perhaps being TRBD1 or TRBD2 (7 bases each). Trimming shortened V by 6 bases and J by 2 bases, and 11 bases separated the two germline ends. Germline V gene lookup returns CDR1 LNHDA and CDR2 SQIVND (reference sequence). The CDR3 extends over 13 amino acids. The CDR3 sequence is CASSQGGPYEQYF. For the CDR3, the DNA is TGTGCCAGTAGCCAGGGGGGGCCCTACGAGCAGTACTTC.